Included here is one T cell receptor beta chain sequence, with context. Its specificity is not known. The record originates from a study of blood T cells in healthy people across ages. General observations from the study: Long-lived donors carried more naive CD4+ cells and greater diversity than aged donors.

CDR1 is MGHDK, CDR2 SYGVNS, per germline. The CDR3 runs to 14 residues. With 2 bases removed from V and 4 bases from J, the gap between germline ends came to 11 bases. The people who gave samples were healthy Caucasians from Russia, aged about 6 to 100. Then a second PCR, running roughly 6 to 12 cycles, was carried out with a sample-barcoded 5' primer and a J-beta primer mix. TCRdb independently ran MiXCR on the 5' RACE reads; one entry per CDR3 protein. The sample holds 1.5 million to 2 million distinct CDR3 sequences; 25% to 30% are singletons and the top ten take 7.7%. The clonotype was recovered from a woman aged 25-40 years in good health. The J gene is TRBJ1-1, the V gene TRBV25-1; weak D call: TRBD1 (6 bases). Input material: blood. CDR3 sequence reads: CASSELGASTEAFF. CDR3 DNA: TGTGCCAGCAGTGAACTGGGGGCGTCCACTGAAGCTTTCTTT.